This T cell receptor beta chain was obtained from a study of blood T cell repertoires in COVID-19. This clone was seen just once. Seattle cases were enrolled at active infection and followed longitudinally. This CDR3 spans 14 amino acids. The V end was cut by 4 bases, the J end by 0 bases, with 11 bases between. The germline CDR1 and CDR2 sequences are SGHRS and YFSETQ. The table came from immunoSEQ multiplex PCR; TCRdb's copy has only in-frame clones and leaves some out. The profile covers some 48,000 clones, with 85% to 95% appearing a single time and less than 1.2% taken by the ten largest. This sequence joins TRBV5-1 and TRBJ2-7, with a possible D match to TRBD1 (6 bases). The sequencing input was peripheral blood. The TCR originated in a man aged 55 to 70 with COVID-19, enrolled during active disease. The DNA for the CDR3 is TGCGCCAGCAGCCCGGGACACGGCTCCTACGAGCAGTACTTC. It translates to CASSPGHGSYEQYF.